The subject of this entry is one TCR beta chain. This sample is drawn from a study of T-cell memory formation after mild COVID-19. One entry per CDR3 protein, called by TCRdb with MiXCR from the 5' RACE reads. The sample has 350,000 to 450,000 distinct CDR3 sequences; 25% to 30% are singletons. V was clipped by 4 bases and J by 9 bases, with 13 bases between them. The CDR3 totals 13 residues. Germline V gene data show CDR1 as MDHEN and CDR2 as SYDVKM. The genes are TRBV28 and TRBJ2-4; D is ambiguous. Sequenced: PBMCs or a T cell subset sorted from them (not recorded which). The TCR comes from an adult woman who had mild COVID-19 (a few samples of this study predate the infection). Cell type and time point are not known. Here the CDR3 DNA reads TGTGCCAGCAGTTCTATACTAACCCCCATTCAGTACTTC. This encodes CASSSILTPIQYF. The whole variable domain, filled in from reference TRBV28 and TRBJ2-4, reads DVKVTQSSRYLVKRTGEKVFLECVQDMDHENMFWYRQDPGLGLRLIYFSYDVKMKEKGDIPEGYSVSREKKERFSLILESASTNQTSMYLCASSSILTPIQYFGAGTRLSVL.